The clone carrying this T cell receptor (beta chain) was found many times. There were TCR beta CDR3 regions amplified from RNA transcripts. TCR CDR3 underwent first-round RT-PCR with the HTBI primer set. One entry per CDR3 protein results from TCRdb running MiXCR on the multiplex PCR reads. The sample lists 350,000 to 400,000 distinct CDR3 sequences, 15% to 20% seen once, with 3% to 4% in the top ten. This sample was included in a study of T cells in Graves' hyperthyroidism and ophthalmopathy. Trimming removed 5 bases from V and 7 bases from J; junction bases left unmatched: 4. The length of the CDR3 is 11 residues. Looked up from germline, CDR1 is DFQATT and CDR2 is SNEGSKA (reference sequence).

Sequenced sample: blood. This chain joins TRBV20-1 and TRBJ2-5; 7 bases align to TRBD1. This sequence originates from a woman aged 18-30 years with Graves' hyperthyroidism. CDR3 in amino acids: CSAYNRGTQYF. As DNA, the CDR3 is TGCAGTGCTTACAACAGGGGGACCCAGTACTTC.